One and the same sample provided the 13 T cell receptor beta chains below, sequenced in a study of blood T cell repertoires in COVID-19. The assay was immunoSEQ multiplex PCR, and TCRdb's table has in-frame clones only and misses some. The sample has about 38,000 clones, approximately 80% seen once; the top ten hold around 1.6%. Sample: peripheral blood. The receptors derive from a man in his 60s with COVID-19, enrolled during active disease.

The V gene is TRBV5-5, the J gene TRBJ1-4; 8 bases align to TRBD1. The CDR3 length is 18 residues. Germline CDR1 is SGHKS and CDR2 is YYEKEE (reference sequence). Trimming cost V 3 bases and J 6 bases; bases outside gene matches: 16. CDR3 coding DNA: TGTGCCAGCAGCTCGAACCCGGGAGCCGGGACAGGTTATGAAAAACTGTTTTTT. It codes for CASSSNPGAGTGYEKLFF.

The CDR3 nucleotides read TGTGCCAGCAAGGAACAGGGGAACACTGAAGCTTTCTTT. Its translation is CASKEQGNTEAFF. This chain links TRBV5-6 with TRBJ1-1; D is possibly TRBD1 (6 bases). V was clipped by 6 bases and J by 1 base, with 10 bases between them. This CDR3 comprises 13 residues. Germline V lookup: CDR1 SGHDT, CDR2 YYEEEE.

This chain connects TRBV6-4 to TRBJ2-1; TRBD1 might be the D (5 bases). The ends were cut back, 5 bases at V and 9 bases at J, with 14 bases in the middle. The CDR3 is made up of 13 amino acids. Germline V gives CDR1 MRHNA, CDR2 SNTAGT. The DNA of the CDR3 is TGTGCCAGCAGTCCCCTCCCTAGGGGTGAGCAGTTCTTC. This encodes CASSPLPRGEQFF.

The rearrangement uses TRBV6-6 and TRBJ1-1; D gene ambiguous. This CDR3 is 14 amino acids long. Trimming took off 0 bases at V and 7 bases at J, with 12 bases between the two ends. Germline V gene lookup returns CDR1 MNHNY and CDR2 SVGAGI (reference sequence). CDR3 in amino acids: CASSYSRLSREAFF. CDR3 bases: TGTGCCAGCAGTTACTCGCGACTGAGTCGTGAAGCTTTCTTT.

The chain has TRBV5-4 and TRBJ1-1; tentative D call: TRBD1 (5 bases). With 4 bases removed from V and 3 bases from J, the gap between germline ends came to 28 bases. CDR3 size: 19 residues. The V gene's germline CDR1 is SGHNT and CDR2 YYREEE (reference sequence). The CDR3 here is CASSPYGGFGLRWDTEAFF. CDR3 nucleotide sequence: TGTGCCAGCAGCCCGTACGGGGGGTTCGGGCTACGGTGGGACACTGAAGCTTTCTTT.

The rearrangement links TRBV15 to TRBJ2-1; 8 bases fit TRBD1. V dropped 6 bases and J dropped 5; count of bases not matched to a gene: 15. CDR3 size: 17 residues. Germline assignment: CDR1 LNHNV and CDR2 YYDKDF (reference sequence). The DNA of the CDR3 is TGTGCCACCAGACCATTAAACAGGGGGGTTTATAACAATGAGCAGTTCTTC. Amino acids: CATRPLNRGVYNNEQFF.

The chain carries TRBV6-1 and TRBJ1-1; D is unresolved. Germline CDR1 MNHNS, CDR2 SASEGT. The V and J ends lost 1 base and 0 bases respectively, with 9 bases between them. This CDR3 comprises 15 residues. CDR3 nucleotides: TGTGCCAGCAGTGAAGGTCCGGGGATGAACACTGAAGCTTTCTTT. Its protein is CASSEGPGMNTEAFF.

Notes on this clone: This sample also contains other DNA sequences that code for the same CDR3. The genes are TRBV4-1 and TRBJ2-3, with 8 bases fitting TRBD2. Unmatched junction bases numbered 3, after V lost 1 base and J lost 3 bases. The CDR3 runs 15 residues. Germline V gene lookup returns CDR1 MGHRA and CDR2 YSYEKL. CDR3 sequence reads: CASSQVSGSTDTQYF. CDR3 nucleotide sequence: TGCGCCAGCAGCCAAGTAAGCGGGAGTACAGATACGCAGTATTTT.

This sequence joins TRBV5-1 and TRBJ2-1; 7 bases are shared with TRBD1. V was pared by 2 bases and J by 5 bases, with 7 bases of the junction left unmatched. The CDR3 consists of 15 residues. CDR1 and CDR2 (germline): SGHRS, YFSETQ. CDR3 sequence (DNA): TGCGCCAGCAGCTTAGATGGACAGGCAAACAATGAGCAGTTCTTC. Translation: CASSLDGQANNEQFF.

J is TRBJ1-2 and V is TRBV19, with 8 bases identical to TRBD1. J gave up 7 bases and V 4 bases, and 11 bases lay outside the gene matches. CDR3 size: 15 residues. Germline V CDR1 and CDR2: LNHDA, SQIVND (reference sequence). The CDR3 region has the DNA TGTGCCAGTAGTAGGGCGAGCCAGGGGGCGCTTGGCTACACCTTC. Translating it yields CASSRASQGALGYTF.

The V gene is TRBV24-1, the J gene TRBJ1-4, with 8 bases aligning to TRBD1. The CDR3 runs to 15 residues. The J segment lost 7 bases and the V segment lost 4 bases, leaving 7 bases of the junction unmatched. The V gene's germline CDR1 is KGHDR and CDR2 SFDVKD. In nucleotides, the CDR3 is TGTGCCACCAGTGACCCTAAAACAGGGGGTGAAAAACTGTTTTTT. As protein: CATSDPKTGGEKLFF.

The V call is TRBV3-1 (or the pseudogene TRBV3-2), the J call TRBJ1-5; 9 bases line up with TRBD1. Looked up from germline, CDR1 is LGHDT and CDR2 is YNNKEL (reference sequence). V trimming: 4 bases; J trimming: 4 bases; junction bases outside the gene matches: 5. CDR3 length: 15 residues. The CDR3 loop is CASSLGQGMNQPQHF. CDR3 coding DNA: TGTGCCAGCAGCCTGGGACAGGGAATGAATCAGCCCCAGCATTTT.

V and J are TRBV6-5 and TRBJ2-6; D perhaps matches TRBD1 (5 bases). The germline gives CDR1 MNHEY, CDR2 SVGAGI. CDR3 length: 16 residues. V lost 2 bases to trimming and J lost 0 bases, with 8 bases between them. CDR3 DNA sequence: TGTGCCAGCAGTTACGGGGCTAGCTCTGGGGCCAACGTCCTGACTTTC. This sequence encodes CASSYGASSGANVLTF.